The entry below describes one T cell receptor (beta chain). The antigen it recognizes is unknown. No much larger clonotype is one base removed from it; base qualities were not supplied. The data were taken from a study of blood T cells in healthy people across ages (dated by TCRdb to about 2015). Study-wide context: In model experiments, roughly one uniquely barcoded TCR beta cDNA molecule per two T cells was captured by template switching. Using deep sequencing normalized with unique cDNA molecular identifiers, the study measured how TCR beta repertoire diversity changes with age. The donors were divided into four age groups: young (average roughly 17 years), middle-aged (approximately 39), aged (about 60) and long-lived (roughly 82). Donors of different ages were randomly distributed across sequencing lanes to avoid experimental bias. Using the same blood draw, the study looked at two additional independent replicas of 1 million unique cDNA reads for two donors, one aged 18 to 30 and the other aged 80 or older. The full study reports these points: Observed TCR beta diversity per million T cells fell roughly linearly with age, and a significant reduction was already apparent by age around 36. The CMV infection status of donors was not known, potentially confounding age-related changes in expanded clonotypes. The long-lived group showed more naive CD4+ T cells, fewer expanded clones and increased TCR diversity than the aged group, suggesting age selection. Observed TCR beta diversity correlated strongly with the percentage of naive T cells measured by flow cytometry. Conclusive comparison of naive and antigen-experienced compartments was prevented by the profiling of bulk unsorted PBMCs. Total diversity estimates from one million sequenced T cells were considered lower bounds and underestimates.

The CDR3 contains 14 residues, cysteine and phenylalanine counted. Only CDR3 DNA is held: 42 bases, read in frame from base 1. The V end gives up 7 bases and the J end 6 bases, leaving 6 bases in the junction not matched to a gene. The germline V gene (reference sequence) provides CDR1 LNHDA and CDR2 SQIVND. Systemically healthy Caucasian individuals from Russia, 39 in total and aged roughly 6 to 95 years, were included as donors. Each donor gave 9.5 to 10 milliliters of peripheral blood, drawn into EDTA-treated Vacutainer tubes. PBMCs were isolated by Ficoll-Paque density-gradient centrifugation, with at least 6.5 million obtained per sample. Trizol reagent was used to extract total RNA from PBMCs, with at least 6 micrograms per sample. Naive CD45RAhigh/CD27high T cell percentages were measured by flow cytometry on a PBMC aliquot from every donor. Preparation of the library involved 5' RACE. The listed sequencing device is Illumina HiSeq 2500. A second roughly 6 to 11 cycle PCR used a sample-barcoded 5' primer and a J-beta primer mix. A unique molecular identifier was introduced onto each TCR beta cDNA molecule by a template-switch 5' adaptor carrying 12 random nucleotides. Each sample yielded at least 2.5 million CDR3-containing paired-end reads. The Mint cDNA synthesis kit, primed by a TRBC-specific oligonucleotide, was used to synthesize first-strand cDNA from all RNA. After uracil-DNA glycosylase treatment, a first 18-cycle PCR used universal primers M1SS and BC2_uni_R on all cDNA. In the original analysis: For normalization, 1 million high-quality reads were randomly selected from each sample, with every read carrying a distinct molecular identifier. Instead of being binned into consensus sequences, reads that shared molecular identifiers were thrown out. MiTCR, set to a Q25 quality threshold and the strictest error-elimination algorithm, was used for CDR3 identification, clonotype clustering and error correction. Lower-bound total TCR beta diversity was estimated with a nonparametric unseen species model using Euler transformation. TCRdb reprocessing: public reads trimmed at Q25 with fastp, clones called with MiXCR, in-frame beta chains kept. Rows are combined by CDR3 protein, so each entry shows the most common genes and DNA. The V and J calls and clone size come from TCRdb's table, not from the authors' own analysis. A total of around 1,500,000 distinct CDR3 sequences appear in this sample, 40% to 50% of them only once. The ten largest clones take up less than 8% of the sample.

Sample: blood. The V and J segments used are TRBV19 and TRBJ1-1, with 12 bases aligning to TRBD1. This TCR came from a woman between 18 and 30 years old in good health. The CDR3 has the sequence CASNRDRGRSEAFF. The nucleotides read TGTGCCAGTAACAGGGACAGGGGGCGATCTGAAGCTTTCTTT.